Presented here are 18 T cell receptor beta chains from one specimen sequenced in a study of T cell repertoires in cytomegalovirus infection. MiXCR was run by TCRdb on the reads, yielding one entry per CDR3 protein. The data show about 740,000 distinct CDR3 sequences, around 35% seen once. These TCRs' antigens remain unknown. The source material was cultured PBMCs, sampled from culture after CMV antigen stimulation. The receptors here all came from a human donor in good health (CMV status not recorded). Some clones in this sample may be carry-over from other donors' samples.

The sample holds a few counts of this clonotype. This chain connects TRBV7-8 to TRBJ1-5; D gene ambiguous. Trimming cost V 2 bases and J 5 bases, with 7 bases left between them. CDR1 and CDR2 (germline): SGHVS, FQNEAQ. This CDR3 has 13 residues. The CDR3 bases are TGTGCCAGCAGCTTAATTACTGATCAGCCCCAGCATTTT. It specifies CASSLITDQPQHF. The whole variable domain, filled in from reference TRBV7-8 and TRBJ1-5, reads GAGVSQSPRYKVAKRGQDVALRCDPISGHVSLFWYQQALGQGPEFLTYFQNEAQLDKSGLPSDRFFAERPEGSVSTLKIQRTQQEDSAVYLCASSLITDQPQHFGDGTRLSIL.

This clonotype was found a few times. The chain couples TRBV10-3 to TRBJ1-2; no firm D call. The CDR3 is 14 residues long. The germline V and J ends were trimmed by 0 bases and 2 bases, with 7 bases remaining between them. CDR1 is ENHRY, CDR2 SYGVKD, per germline. CDR3 sequence: CAISESVQNYGYTF. The CDR3, as DNA: TGTGCCATCAGTGAGTCAGTACAAAACTATGGCTACACCTTC.

A word on this clonotype: A much larger clone lies one base from this, so it may be a read error. J is TRBJ2-5 and V is TRBV7-8; 8 bases align to TRBD2. V gave up 6 bases and J gave up 5 bases; unmatched junction bases: 14. Germline V gives CDR1 SGHVS, CDR2 FQNEAQ. The CDR3 has 16 residues. The CDR3 sequence is CASRTRRTSGHETQYF. For the CDR3, the DNA is TGTGCCAGCAGAACGCGTCGTACTAGCGGTCATGAGACCCAGTACTTC.

The V gene is TRBV11-2, the J gene TRBJ2-7; the D call may be TRBD1 or TRBD2 (6 bases each). Trimming removed 8 bases at V and 1 base at J, with 18 bases between. The CDR3 runs to 15 residues. From germline, CDR1 is SGHAT and CDR2 FQNNGV. The CDR3 DNA reads TGTGCCAGCGGCCCTCTACGGGGGCCGTCCTACGAGCAGTACTTC. Its translation is CASGPLRGPSYEQYF.

This clonotype was detected only a few times. This sequence joins TRBV7-6 and TRBJ1-1, with D tentatively TRBD1 (5 bases). The CDR3 totals 13 residues. CDR1 is SGHVS and CDR2 is FNYEAQ in the germline V gene. V lost 1 base and J 8 bases, leaving 11 bases between the germline ends. As DNA, the CDR3 is TGTGCCAGCAGCTTAGAAGTTTGGGGGGAAGCTTTCTTT. As protein: CASSLEVWGEAFF.

The chain is built from TRBV4-3 and TRBJ1-4; unclear D gene. V shed 0 bases and J shed 1 base, with 6 bases lying between them. Germline V gene data show CDR1 as LGHNA and CDR2 as YSLEER. The CDR3 runs 15 residues. The CDR3 sequence: CASSQEVRTNEKLFF. For the CDR3, the DNA is TGCGCCAGCAGCCAAGAGGTCAGAACTAATGAAAAACTGTTTTTT.

The chain has TRBV5-1 and TRBJ2-3, with a weak D call TRBD1 (5 bases). This CDR3 is 14 amino acids long. Trimming removed 0 bases from V and 4 bases from J, with 9 bases in between. From germline, CDR1 is SGHRS and CDR2 YFSETQ. DNA of the CDR3: TGCGCCAGCAGCTTGGAAGGGGCCCCAGATACGCAGTATTTT. It yields the protein CASSLEGAPDTQYF.

This CDR3 reads CASSPGVWTGELFF. Written as DNA, the CDR3 is TGTGCCAGCTCGCCAGGGGTGTGGACCGGGGAGCTGTTTTTT. J is TRBJ2-2 and V is TRBV2; a weak D match, TRBD1 (6 bases). This CDR3 comprises 14 residues. CDR1 is SNHLY and CDR2 is FYNNEI in the germline V gene. The V and J ends lost 8 bases and 5 bases respectively, with 15 bases between them.

This clonotype was recorded a few times. J is TRBJ1-5 and V is TRBV19; no firm D call. The CDR3 sequence is 12 residues long. Looked up from germline, CDR1 is LNHDA and CDR2 is SQIVND (reference sequence). Trimming pared 9 bases from V and 4 bases from J, leaving 10 bases between. The CDR3 reads CASQFGNQPQHF. The CDR3, as DNA: TGTGCCAGCCAATTCGGGAATCAGCCCCAGCATTTT. Complete variable domain (other parts from reference TRBV19 and TRBJ1-5): DGGITQSPKYLFRKEGQNVTLSCEQNLNHDAMYWYRQDPGQGLRLIYYSQIVNDFQKGDIAEGYSVSREKKESFPLTVTSAQKNPTAFYLCASQFGNQPQHFGDGTRLSIL.

This clonotype was seen only a few times. This chain uses TRBV7-4 with TRBJ2-7; D uncertain. CDR1 SGHVT and CDR2 SQSDAQ come from the germline V gene. Trimming shortened V by 7 bases and J by 0 bases, and 7 bases separated the two germline ends. The CDR3 has 12 residues. The CDR3 nucleotides read TGTGCCAGCACGACTGGCTCCTACGAGCAGTACTTC. Residues: CASTTGSYEQYF.

This clonotype was counted once. The chain combines TRBV4-1 with TRBJ2-5; 8 bases map to TRBD2. This CDR3 contains 15 residues. CDR1 MGHRA and CDR2 YSYEKL come from the germline V gene. The V segment lost 2 bases and the J segment 3 bases; nucleotides outside the gene matches: 5. The CDR3 loop reads CASSQSPAGEETQYF. For the CDR3, the DNA is TGCGCCAGCAGCCAAAGTCCAGCGGGGGAAGAGACCCAGTACTTC.

This clonotype was recorded at least ten times. The V call is TRBV7-2, the J call TRBJ1-1; 11 bases fit TRBD1. J was trimmed by 4 bases and V by 8 bases; bases with no gene match: 6. This CDR3 region has 14 residues. Per the germline V gene, CDR1 is SGHTA and CDR2 is FQGNSA. DNA for the CDR3: TGTGCCAGCGCATGGGACAGGGGGTTCACTGAAGCTTTCTTT. Translated: CASAWDRGFTEAFF.

J is TRBJ2-1 and V is TRBV2; 11 nucleotides align to TRBD2. CDR1 and CDR2 from the germline V gene are SNHLY and FYNNEI. The trim removed 8 bases at V and 8 bases at J, leaving 5 bases unmatched. This CDR3 comprises 13 residues. Here the CDR3 reads CASLLAGVDEQFF. DNA for the CDR3: TGTGCCAGCCTACTAGCGGGAGTTGATGAGCAGTTCTTC.

This rearrangement joins TRBV6-2 or TRBV6-3 to TRBJ2-7; D gene unclear. The CDR3 contains 13 residues. Germline V gene lookup returns CDR1 MNHEY and CDR2 SVGEGT. The V and J ends lost 5 bases and 2 bases respectively, with 10 bases between them. Written as DNA, the CDR3 is TGTGCCAGCAGTCGACTGGGGACCTACGAGCAGTACTTC. It translates to CASSRLGTYEQYF.

This clonotype was seen only a few times. V is TRBV6-2 or TRBV6-3 and J is TRBJ2-7; weak D call: TRBD2 (5 bases). Looked up from germline, CDR1 is MNHEY and CDR2 is SVGEGT. V was clipped by 4 bases and J by 3 bases, with 28 bases between them. The CDR3 is 19 residues long. The CDR3 loop is CASSFPRGRAGRSVYEQYF. The CDR3 region has the DNA TGTGCCAGCAGTTTTCCCCGCGGGCGGGCAGGCCGATCGGTCTACGAGCAGTACTTC.

The chain employs TRBV6-2 or TRBV6-3 and TRBJ2-7, with D possibly being TRBD1 (5 bases). V lost 5 bases, J lost 4 bases, and 9 bases lay in between. CDR3 length equals 12 residues. Germline V gives CDR1 MNHEY, CDR2 SVGEGT. The CDR3 protein is CASSVAGYEQYF. The CDR3 region has the DNA TGTGCCAGCAGTGTAGCAGGGTACGAGCAGTACTTC.

V gene TRBV5-6 combines with J gene TRBJ1-2; D perhaps matches TRBD1 (6 bases). From germline, CDR1 is SGHDT and CDR2 YYEEEE. CDR3 length: 16 amino acids. V gave up 3 bases and J gave up 4 bases, with 19 bases separating them. As DNA, the CDR3 is TGTGCCAGCAGCTCGCCGGGACACTCTCTTAGCTATGGCTACACCTTC. This sequence encodes CASSSPGHSLSYGYTF.

This sequence joins TRBV18 and TRBJ2-7; D is undetermined. The V gene's germline CDR1 is KGHSH and CDR2 LQKENI. CDR3 length equals 15 residues. V gave up 4 bases and J gave up 0 bases, with 13 bases separating them. In DNA form, the CDR3 reads TGTGCCAGCTCACGGTTACTGTCTGACTCCTACGAGCAGTACTTC. Encoded protein: CASSRLLSDSYEQYF.